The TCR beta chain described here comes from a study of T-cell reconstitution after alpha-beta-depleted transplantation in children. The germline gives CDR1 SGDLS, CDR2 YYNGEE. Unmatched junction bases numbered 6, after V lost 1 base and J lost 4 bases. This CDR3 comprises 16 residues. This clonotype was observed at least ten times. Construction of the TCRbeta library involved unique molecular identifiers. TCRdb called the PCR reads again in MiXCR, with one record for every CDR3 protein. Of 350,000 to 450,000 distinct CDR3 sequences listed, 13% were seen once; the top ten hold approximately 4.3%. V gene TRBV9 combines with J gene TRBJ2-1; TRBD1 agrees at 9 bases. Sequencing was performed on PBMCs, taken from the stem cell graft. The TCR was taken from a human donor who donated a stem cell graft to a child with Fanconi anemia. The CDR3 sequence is CASSVWDRVSYNEQFF. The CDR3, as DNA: TGTGCCAGCAGCGTATGGGACAGGGTCTCATACAATGAGCAGTTCTTC.